These T cell receptor beta chains were read from a single sample in a study of T cell changes during pregnancy in multiple sclerosis. Profiled with immunoSEQ multiplex PCR; TCRdb holds only in-frame clones, not every one. The repertoire consists of 35,000 or so clones, with about nine tenths occurring once and the leading ten covering more than 1%. The sample here was CD4+ T cells from peripheral blood mononuclear cells, taken before pregnancy. The receptors derive from a female donor with multiple sclerosis, enrolled in a pregnancy study. Both conserved end residues are trimmed from each CDR3.

j_call: TRBJ1-2
v_call: TRBV6-6
cdr3_aa: ASSYELYGYT

j_call: TRBJ2-7
v_call: TRBV11-2
cdr3_aa: ASSIIGTTYEQY

j_call: TRBJ2-7
v_call: TRBV11-2
cdr3_aa: ASSLGRQGSEQY

j_call: TRBJ2-3
v_call: TRBV12-5
cdr3_aa: ASAIGGGSIDTQY

j_call: TRBJ1-5
v_call: TRBV2
cdr3_aa: ASSVPGQGYQPQH

j_call: TRBJ2-2
v_call: TRBV5-1
cdr3_aa: ASSLSGGFLPGELF

j_call: TRBJ2-1
v_call: TRBV6-6
cdr3_aa: ASSKLAGSYNEQF

j_call: TRBJ2-1
v_call: TRBV5-8
cdr3_aa: ASSLRSSGTYNEQF

j_call: TRBJ1-1
v_call: TRBV5-4
cdr3_aa: ASSLGGQMNTEAF

j_call: TRBJ1-1
v_call: TRBV11-3
cdr3_aa: ASSLDRGTEAF

j_call: TRBJ2-3
v_call: TRBV5-1
cdr3_aa: ASSSSGDYTDTQY

j_call: TRBJ2-5
v_call: TRBV19
cdr3_aa: ASGRENEETQY

j_call: TRBJ2-5
v_call: TRBV30
cdr3_aa: AWSFTTQETQY

j_call: TRBJ2-1
v_call: TRBV30
cdr3_aa: AWSGDRASGRAGAYNEQF

j_call: TRBJ1-5
v_call: TRBV4-1
cdr3_aa: ASSQDGGDHQPQH

j_call: TRBJ1-2
v_call: TRBV6-6
cdr3_aa: AMWGQGKGNYGYT

j_call: TRBJ1-5
v_call: TRBV11-2
cdr3_aa: ASSFGGNQPQH

j_call: TRBJ2-2
v_call: TRBV2
cdr3_aa: ASSVEGLNAGELF

j_call: TRBJ2-1
v_call: TRBV6-5
cdr3_aa: ASSRDYEGPNEQF

j_call: TRBJ1-2
v_call: TRBV28
cdr3_aa: ASSLERGGYT

j_call: TRBJ1-1
v_call: TRBV9
cdr3_aa: ASSPTDATSPF

j_call: TRBJ2-7
v_call: TRBV30
cdr3_aa: AWSVKGTYPYEQY

j_call: TRBJ2-3
v_call: TRBV5-1
cdr3_aa: ASSPGQGATDTQY

j_call: TRBJ2-7
v_call: TRBV6-5
cdr3_aa: ASSRGKGGWEQY

j_call: TRBJ2-5
v_call: TRBV5-6
cdr3_aa: ASSFRTSGRGGTQETQY

j_call: TRBJ2-7
v_call: TRBV5-1
cdr3_aa: ASRSGTVYDKQY

j_call: TRBJ2-5
v_call: TRBV5-4
cdr3_aa: ASSPGDKAQETQY

j_call: TRBJ1-4
v_call: TRBV19
cdr3_aa: ASSMSRGEKLF

j_call: TRBJ1-4
v_call: TRBV2
cdr3_aa: AGRTGTTNEKLF

j_call: TRBJ2-7
v_call: TRBV11-1
cdr3_aa: ASSLEVGPSGRGEQY

j_call: TRBJ1-5
v_call: TRBV6-1
cdr3_aa: ASSEPPQGSNQPQH

j_call: TRBJ1-2
v_call: TRBV9
cdr3_aa: ASSVPGTGGYGYT

j_call: TRBJ2-2
v_call: TRBV6-1
cdr3_aa: ASTILLADTGELF

j_call: TRBJ1-2
v_call: TRBV6-5
cdr3_aa: ASSFSGGRGYT

j_call: TRBJ1-2
v_call: TRBV19
cdr3_aa: ASSIPTGSSNYGYT

j_call: TRBJ2-1
v_call: TRBV30
cdr3_aa: AWRTSYNEQF

j_call: TRBJ2-3
v_call: TRBV7-9
cdr3_aa: ASSPSGRAKDTQY

j_call: TRBJ1-1
v_call: TRBV5-1
cdr3_aa: ASSTFGTTEAF

j_call: TRBJ2-7
v_call: TRBV27
cdr3_aa: ASSSWTSGYEQY

j_call: TRBJ2-7
v_call: TRBV10-1
cdr3_aa: ASSGTSGSYEQY

j_call: TRBJ2-3
v_call: TRBV7-2
cdr3_aa: ASSRSAGGAGDTQY

j_call: TRBJ2-1
v_call: TRBV27
cdr3_aa: ASSRGDRVNEQF

j_call: TRBJ2-1
v_call: TRBV18
cdr3_aa: ASSPPVTGGLAGEQF

j_call: .
v_call: TRBV2
cdr3_aa: ASSHPGLAVVEQY

j_call: TRBJ1-2
v_call: TRBV18
cdr3_aa: ASSPKDRLTTSNYGYT

j_call: TRBJ2-2
v_call: TRBV7-2
cdr3_aa: ASHKRQGGTGELF

j_call: TRBJ2-2
v_call: TRBV10-3
cdr3_aa: AITQNPNTGELF

j_call: TRBJ2-1
v_call: TRBV7-2
cdr3_aa: ASSFRDRVSNEQF

j_call: TRBJ2-3
v_call: TRBV5-4
cdr3_aa: ASSPAGGSLGDTQY

j_call: TRBJ2-1
v_call: TRBV11-2
cdr3_aa: ASSIDRDNEQF